These T cell receptor beta chains were read from a single sample in a study of control samples from healthy donors and cancer patients. The data were produced by immunoSEQ multiplex PCR, yet TCRdb's version contains in-frame clones alone and is incomplete. The sample lists roughly 150,000 clones, almost 90% occurring once. The sequenced sample was blood. The receptor source for this set is a man aged 18 to 29 in good health. The CDR3 runs from the conserved cysteine through the conserved F or W. A D gene is named only where the DNA matches it firmly. Part of the rows lack a size; the others show once, few, many or a class for expanded clones.

size	V	J	length	D	DNA	CDR3
few	TRBV24-1	TRBJ1-3	17	TRBD1	TGTGCCACCAGTGACCGAGACCCGGGACAGGGAAGAAACACCATATATTTT	CATSDRDPGQGRNTIYF
NA	TRBV24-1	TRBJ2-3	17	NA	TGTGCCACCAGTGATTCGACGGCCCCTGCGGGCGCAGATACGCAGTATTTT	CATSDSTAPAGADTQYF
NA	TRBV6-5	TRBJ1-4	14	NA	TGTGCCAGCAGGGGAGTGGACGGTGAAGTGGAACTGTTTTTT	CASRGVDGEVELFF
NA	TRBV29-1	TRBJ2-3	14	TRBD2	TGCAGCATTGGGGCTAGCGGGGGGGCAGATACGCAGTATTTT	CSIGASGGADTQYF
NA	TRBV5-1	TRBJ1-3	14	NA	TGCGCCAGCAGCCTAGGGACTGATGGAAACACCATATATTTT	CASSLGTDGNTIYF
NA	TRBV19	TRBJ1-6	15	TRBD1	TGTGCCAGTAGTATAACCCGGGACAGCAATTCACCCCTCCACTTT	CASSITRDSNSPLHF
NA	TRBV9	TRBJ1-6	16	TRBD1	TGTGCCAGCAGCGTAGGGACAGGGGCTTATAATTCACCCCTCCACTTT	CASSVGTGAYNSPLHF
NA	TRBV2	TRBJ1-2	14	NA	TGTGCCAGCAGTGGAAGGGGCCCCCGGTATGGCTACACCTTC	CASSGRGPRYGYTF
NA	TRBV28	TRBJ2-3	15	TRBD2	TGTGCCAGCAGTCGGCCTAGCGGGGGGACAGATACGCAGTATTTT	CASSRPSGGTDTQYF
NA	TRBV9	TRBJ2-1	12	NA	TGTGCCAGCAGCGGTAGCGTCAGAGAGCAGTTCTTC	CASSGSVREQFF
NA	TRBV2	TRBJ1-4	15	NA	TGTGCCAGCAGTGAATTTAAAAGGAATAATGAAAAACTGTTTTTT	CASSEFKRNNEKLFF
NA	TRBV7-3	TRBJ2-5	15	TRBD1	TGTGCCAGCAGAGATGAGACAGGGGGTAGGGAGACCCAGTACTTC	CASRDETGGRETQYF
NA	TRBV28	TRBJ2-3	16	TRBD1	TGTGCCAGCAGTTTACCTCCGGGACAGGGGACAGATACGCAGTATTTT	CASSLPPGQGTDTQYF
NA	TRBV15	TRBJ2-5	15	NA	TGTGCCACCAGTAACGTTGCCCATTTTCGGGAGACCCAGTACTTC	CATSNVAHFRETQYF
NA	TRBV9	TRBJ1-3	14	NA	TGTGCCAGCAGCGTATCAGGGCACGGAAACACCATATATTTT	CASSVSGHGNTIYF
NA	TRBV6-7	TRBJ1-1	19	TRBD1	TGTGCCAGCAGTTACTCCAATTCGACGGACAGGGGGTTTAACACTGAAGCTTTCTTT	CASSYSNSTDRGFNTEAFF
NA	TRBV9	TRBJ1-4	14	NA	TGTGCCGGCAGCGCCGGTGGGGGAAGTGAAAAACTGTTTTTT	CAGSAGGGSEKLFF
NA	TRBV5-1	TRBJ2-7	16	TRBD2	TGCGCCAGCAGCTTTCTTAGCGGGGGAATCCGCTACGAGCAGTACTTC	CASSFLSGGIRYEQYF
NA	TRBV4-2	TRBJ2-5	16	TRBD2	TGTGCCAGCAGCCAAGAACTAGCGGGGGGGCAAGAGACCCAGTACTTC	CASSQELAGGQETQYF
NA	TRBV24-1	TRBJ2-3	16	TRBD1	TGTGCCACCAGTGACCCCGGGACAGGGGCAACAGATACGCAGTATTTT	CATSDPGTGATDTQYF
NA	TRBV6-5	TRBJ1-1	15	TRBD1	TGTGCCAGCAGTTACGGCGACAGGGAGGCAACTGAAGCTTTCTTT	CASSYGDREATEAFF
NA	TRBV21-1	TRBJ1-2	14	NA	TGTGCCAGCAGCAAAGTTTCCAGCACCTATGGCTACACCTTC	CASSKVSSTYGYTF
NA	TRBV28	TRBJ1-3	16	NA	TGTGCCAGCAGCGACGCAGGGGAAAACCCTGGAAACACCATATATTTT	CASSDAGENPGNTIYF
NA	TRBV2	TRBJ2-3	16	TRBD2	TGTGCCAGCAGCCGACTAGCGGGGGGCATTACAGATACGCAGTATTTT	CASSRLAGGITDTQYF
NA	TRBV7-9	TRBJ2-2	17	NA	TGTGCCAGCAGCATGTCCGGGGCGACAGATACTACCGGGGAGCTGTTTTTT	CASSMSGATDTTGELFF
NA	TRBV7-2	TRBJ2-3	15	NA	TGTGCCAGCAGCTTTGGGAGCGTCCCCACAGATACGCAGTATTTT	CASSFGSVPTDTQYF
NA	TRBV5-1	TRBJ2-3	12	NA	TGCGCCAGCAGCCAGACTACAGATACGCAGTATTTT	CASSQTTDTQYF
NA	TRBV19	TRBJ2-1	15	TRBD1	TGTGCCAGTATCCGAGACAGGGGTCCCGACAATGAGCAGTTCTTC	CASIRDRGPDNEQFF
NA	TRBV30	TRBJ1-1	13	TRBD1	TGTGCCTGGAGATGGACAGGGGACACTGAAGCTTTCTTT	CAWRWTGDTEAFF
NA	TRBV29-1	TRBJ2-1	13	NA	TGCAGCGTTGGATCCCGCTCCTACAATGAGCAGTTCTTC	CSVGSRSYNEQFF